This TCR beta chain was profiled in a study of blood T cell repertoires in COVID-19. Study summary: Samples taken during acute and convalescent COVID-19 were collected in the United States, Italy and Spain. T cells, B-cell-depleted T cells, or PBMCs supplied cDNA or gDNA.

The assay was immunoSEQ multiplex PCR, and TCRdb's table has in-frame clones only and misses some. The sample consists of some 120,000 clones, roughly 69% of them appearing once. This clone was detected once. The source of this sequence is a woman in her 70s with acute or convalescent COVID-19. The sample comprised peripheral blood.

CDR3 nucleotides: TGTGCCAGCGGAACTGGCGGGAGAGTCTCCTACAATGAGCAGTTCTTC. Residues: CASGTGGRVSYNEQFF. The V gene is TRBV28, the J gene TRBJ2-1; the match to TRBD2 covers 7 bases. Trimming took 8 bases from V and 0 from J; bases not matched to a gene: 10. The CDR3 is 16 amino acids. In germline, CDR1 is MDHEN, CDR2 SYDVKM.